These 29 T cell receptor beta chains originate from one sample sequenced in a study of T cells in localized non-small cell lung cancer. Profiling relied on immunoSEQ multiplex PCR, and the TCRdb table lists in-frame clones only, not all of them. Altogether several hundred clones are present, around 37% being singletons, with the ten largest covering about 12%. The sample consisted of normal lung tissue next to the tumor, taken before any cancer treatment. The receptors shown here come from a man aged 35 to 70 with stage I lung adenocarcinoma.

The chain employs TRBV9 and TRBJ2-5, with D perhaps matching TRBD2 (5 bases). CDR1 and CDR2 from the germline V gene are SGDLS and YYNGEE. CDR3 length: 15 amino acids. V shed 4 bases and J shed 2 bases, with 15 bases lying between them. The CDR3 spells CASSYIGGAQETQYF. The DNA for the CDR3 is TGTGCCAGCAGCTATATCGGAGGAGCTCAAGAGACCCAGTACTTC.

The chain has TRBV10-2 and TRBJ1-1; 10 bases fit TRBD1. CDR1 WSHSY and CDR2 SAAADI come from the germline V gene. This CDR3 has 13 residues. V lost 6 bases, J lost 3 bases, and 1 base stayed unmatched. CDR3 sequence reads: CASRDRGYTEAFF. The CDR3, as DNA: TGCGCCAGCAGGGACAGGGGGTACACTGAAGCTTTCTTT.

The V and J genes are TRBV29-1 and TRBJ2-7; D is possibly TRBD2 (5 bases). Trimming stripped 5 bases from V and 0 bases from J, with 14 bases between. Germline CDR1 and CDR2: SQVTM and ANQGSEA. CDR3 length: 14 residues. The DNA for the CDR3 is TGCAGCGTTTTGCCTAGCCCCGACTCCTACGAGCAGTACTTC. This translates into CSVLPSPDSYEQYF.

This clone was observed a few times. J is TRBJ1-4 and V is TRBV30; TRBD1 is a possible D gene (5 bases). V dropped 4 bases and J dropped 2 bases, with 8 bases sitting between them. Per germline, CDR1 GTSNPN and CDR2 SVGIG (reference sequence). This CDR3 spans 13 amino acids. For the CDR3, the DNA is TGTGCCTGGATGAAGGGGACTAATGAAAAACTGTTTTTT. Amino acids: CAWMKGTNEKLFF.

The gene calls are TRBV19 and TRBJ1-2; 9 positions match TRBD1. This CDR3 has 15 amino acids. The germline V gene encodes CDR1 LNHDA and CDR2 SQIVND (reference sequence). Trimming cost V 5 bases and J 0 bases; bases outside gene matches: 4. The CDR3 loop is CASSSRDRANYGYTF. CDR3 nucleotides: TGTGCCAGTAGTTCCCGGGACAGGGCTAACTATGGCTACACCTTC.

CDR3 nucleotides: TGTGCCAGCTCACCGGGGCAACCGAACACCGGGGAGCTGTTTTTT. Amino acid sequence: CASSPGQPNTGELFF. This chain uses TRBV18 with TRBJ2-2; a weak D match, TRBD1 (5 bases). There are 15 residues in the CDR3. Trimming left V 3 bases short and J 0 bases short, with 8 bases between. Germline loops: CDR1 KGHSH, CDR2 LQKENI.

The genes are TRBV6-8 and TRBJ2-5, with TRBD2 as a possible D gene (5 bases). The CDR3 sequence is 15 residues long. V was cut by 0 bases and J by 4 bases, with 12 bases left in between. Germline V CDR1 and CDR2: MNHGY, SAAAGT. CDR3 bases: TGTGCCAGCAGTTACTCGCGTACTAGACGAGAGACCCAGTACTTC. It encodes CASSYSRTRRETQYF.

The chain has TRBV30 and TRBJ1-5, with unresolved D. CDR3 length equals 12 residues. V lost 0 bases to trimming and J lost 5 bases, with 5 bases between them. Germline V gene data show CDR1 as GTSNPN and CDR2 as SVGIG (reference sequence). CDR3 nucleotide sequence: TGTGCCTGGAGTGTACTTCATCAGCCCCAGCATTTT. Translating it yields CAWSVLHQPQHF. Drawing the rest from reference TRBV30 and TRBJ1-5, the complete variable domain is SQTIHQWPATLVQPVGSPLSLECTVEGTSNPNLYWYRQAAGRGLQLLFYSVGIGQISSEVPQNLSASRPQDRQFILSSKKLLLSDSGFYLCAWSVLHQPQHFGDGTRLSIL.

This clone turned up a few times. In DNA, the CDR3 is TGTGCCAGCAGCCTCCGGGACGGCTATGGCTACACCTTC. Its protein product is CASSLRDGYGYTF. This chain uses TRBV6-8 with TRBJ1-2; D possibly corresponds to TRBD1 (5 bases). This CDR3 is built from 13 residues. V dropped 6 bases and J dropped 4 bases, with 12 bases sitting between them. The germline gives CDR1 MNHGY, CDR2 SAAAGT.

This clone was found a few times. The chain combines TRBV6-8 with TRBJ1-4; D ambiguous. V lost 5 bases to trimming and J lost 7 bases, with 20 bases between them. The CDR3 runs 16 residues. CDR1 and CDR2 (germline): MNHGY, SAAAGT. CDR3 protein: CASSTRSLGLGEKLFF. Here the CDR3 DNA reads TGTGCCAGCAGTACCCGATCATTAGGCCTGGGTGAAAAACTGTTTTTT.

The chain combines TRBV11-3 with TRBJ2-2, with 7 bases aligning to TRBD1. V trimming: 2 bases; J trimming: 5 bases; junction bases outside the gene matches: 5. CDR1 is SGHNT and CDR2 is YENEEA in the germline V gene. This CDR3 comprises 15 residues. This CDR3 is CASSLRQGGTGELFF. The CDR3 bases are TGTGCCAGCAGCTTACGACAGGGTGGAACCGGGGAGCTGTTTTTT.

This clone is deemed large. The rearrangement uses TRBV6-8 and TRBJ1-1; D unclear. The length of the CDR3 is 17 residues. Germline lookup yields CDR1 MNHGY and CDR2 SAAAGT. Between the trimmed V and J ends, which lost 6 bases and 0 bases, there was a span of 20 bases. The CDR3, as DNA: TGTGCCAGCAGATCGAGAGGGAGCTACTCAATGAACACTGAAGCTTTCTTT. Its protein is CASRSRGSYSMNTEAFF.

This clone is categorized as medium-sized. This rearrangement joins TRBV6-8 to TRBJ2-5; D gene uncertain. The CDR3 has 15 residues. Deletions cut 4 bases from V and 2 bases from J, with 14 bases between. Germline CDR1 is MNHGY and CDR2 is SAAAGT. The CDR3 region is CASSLIERPQETQYF. The CDR3 DNA reads TGTGCCAGCAGTTTGATCGAAAGGCCGCAAGAGACCCAGTACTTC.

The rearrangement uses TRBV11-3 and TRBJ2-2; TRBD2 agrees at 10 bases. After removal of 6 bases from V and 2 bases from J, the junction contained 3 bases not matched to a gene. The CDR3 totals 15 residues. Germline CDR1 reads SGHNT; CDR2 reads YENEEA. The CDR3 here is CASSPSGSNTGELFF. The DNA of the CDR3 is TGTGCCAGCAGTCCTAGCGGGAGCAACACCGGGGAGCTGTTTTTT.

This clone has only one observation. The rearrangement joins TRBV30 to TRBJ1-1; D perhaps matches TRBD1 (6 bases). Germline CDR1 and CDR2: GTSNPN and SVGIG (reference sequence). The V end lost 4 bases, the J end lost 0 bases, and 12 bases lay between the germline ends. The CDR3 length is 14 residues. The DNA for the CDR3 is TGTGCCTGGACTAAGGGGGACATGAACACTGAAGCTTTCTTT. Its protein product is CAWTKGDMNTEAFF.

This clone is deemed large (0.1 to 1%). The chain couples TRBV11-3 to TRBJ1-5, with D hard to call. V lost 3 bases and J lost 2, with 8 bases in between. CDR3 size: 14 residues. CDR1 is SGHNT and CDR2 is YENEEA in the germline V gene. CDR3 amino acids: CASSFSMGNQPQHF. For the CDR3, the DNA is TGTGCCAGCAGCTTCAGTATGGGCAATCAGCCCCAGCATTTT. Supplemented by reference TRBV11-3 and TRBJ1-5, the full variable domain reads EAGVVQSPRYKIIEKKQPVAFWCNPISGHNTLYWYLQNLGQGPELLIRYENEEAVDDSQLPKDRFSAERLKGVDSTLKIQPAELGDSAVYLCASSFSMGNQPQHFGDGTRLSIL.

V usage is TRBV5-1 and J usage is TRBJ2-6; D gene ambiguous. The CDR3 length is 15 residues. Trimming removed 5 bases at V and 0 bases at J, with 9 bases between. The germline V gene encodes CDR1 SGHRS and CDR2 YFSETQ. The CDR3 loop reads CASRGLLSGANVLTF. Written as DNA, the CDR3 is TGCGCCAGCAGAGGTTTGCTCTCTGGGGCCAACGTCCTGACTTTC.

V gene TRBV6-8 combines with J gene TRBJ1-2, with 7 bases that match TRBD1. V gave up 4 bases and J gave up 8 bases; unmatched junction bases: 10. Germline CDR1 and CDR2: MNHGY and SAAAGT. The CDR3 contains 14 residues. In nucleotides, the CDR3 is TGTGCCAGCAGTTGGGGGGGCCGAGGGGGCGGCTACACCTTC. Its translation is CASSWGGRGGGYTF.

The gene calls are TRBV28 and TRBJ2-7; D uncertain. Deletions cut 5 bases from V and 2 bases from J, with 7 bases between. The germline CDR1 and CDR2 sequences are MDHEN and SYDVKM. This CDR3 is built from 12 residues. The CDR3 DNA follows: TGTGCCAGCAGTCCTATTGCCTACGAGCAGTACTTC. It translates to CASSPIAYEQYF.

J is TRBJ2-7 and V is TRBV19; D is ambiguous. V lost 5 bases and J 0 bases, leaving 8 bases between the germline ends. Germline assignment: CDR1 LNHDA and CDR2 SQIVND (reference sequence). The CDR3 sequence is 13 residues long. CDR3 residues: CASSESYSYEQYF. The CDR3 DNA sequence: TGTGCCAGTAGTGAAAGTTACTCCTACGAGCAGTACTTC.

A few counts support this clone. For the CDR3, the DNA is TGTGCCAGCAGCCTCCAGGGGTGGGGGGGAGGCTATGGCTACACCTTC. It translates to CASSLQGWGGGYGYTF. The V gene is TRBV11-3, the J gene TRBJ1-2; TRBD1 might be the D (6 bases). The CDR3 is 16 residues long. Per germline, CDR1 SGHNT and CDR2 YENEEA. V shed 5 bases and J shed 4 bases, with 20 bases lying between them.

Points on this clone: The sequenced fragment ends 1 residue before the CDR3 boundary, so the rest is inferred from the germline J gene. This chain uses TRBV10-3 with TRBJ1-5; D is unresolved. Germline V gene lookup returns CDR1 ENHRY and CDR2 SYGVKD. The V end was cut by 2 bases, the J end by 4 bases, with 12 bases between. This CDR3 contains 15 residues. The covered CDR3 bases are TGTGCCATCAGTGAGAGTGGGTTGAGTAATCAGCCCCAGCAT. Amino acids: CAISESGLSNQPQH. The entire CDR3 is CAISESGLSNQPQHF.

The chain employs TRBV10-3 and TRBJ2-1; D might be TRBD2 (5 bases). The CDR3 sequence is 16 residues long. With 10 bases removed from V and 6 bases from J, the gap between germline ends came to 25 bases. CDR1 is ENHRY and CDR2 is SYGVKD in the germline V gene. CDR3: CASSVRETPPVNEQFF. For the CDR3, the DNA is TGTGCCAGTTCGGTGAGGGAGACCCCTCCGGTCAATGAGCAGTTCTTC.

This clone is termed medium-sized. The chain carries TRBV9 and TRBJ1-5; D may be TRBD1 (5 bases). Germline V lookup: CDR1 SGDLS, CDR2 YYNGEE. Trimming left V 7 bases short and J 6 bases short, with 14 bases between. CDR3 size: 13 residues. The DNA of the CDR3 is TGTGCCAGCCGCTTGGGGGACGGTCAGCCCCAGCATTTT. Encoded protein: CASRLGDGQPQHF.

The V and J genes are TRBV10-2 and TRBJ1-1, with a possible D match to TRBD1 (5 bases). This CDR3 is built from 13 residues. V shed 10 bases and J shed 8 bases, with 20 bases lying between them. CDR1 is WSHSY and CDR2 is SAAADI in the germline V gene. The CDR3 spells CAINPRAWGEAFF. For the CDR3, the DNA is TGCGCCATAAATCCAAGGGCATGGGGGGAAGCTTTCTTT.

Sample share makes this clone medium-sized. V and J are TRBV9 and TRBJ2-6, with a weak D call TRBD2 (5 bases). Trimming shortened V by 4 bases and J by 2 bases, and 10 bases separated the two germline ends. Germline lookup yields CDR1 SGDLS and CDR2 YYNGEE. This CDR3 has 15 residues. The CDR3 coding sequence is TGTGCCAGCAGCATGGAGGTACCTGGGGCCAACGTCCTGACTTTC. Protein sequence: CASSMEVPGANVLTF.

This clone appeared a few times. The DNA of the CDR3 is TGTGCCAGCAGTCTACAGGAGGCGGGGGGTGGTGGAGCTTTCTTT. It codes for CASSLQEAGGGGAFF. The V call is TRBV6-8, the J call TRBJ1-1; D is possibly TRBD1 (5 bases). The germline CDR1 and CDR2 sequences are MNHGY and SAAAGT. The CDR3 covers 15 residues. V lost 5 bases, J lost 10 bases, and 23 bases lay in between.

The sample holds a few counts of this clone. The V gene is TRBV19, the J gene TRBJ2-5, with D possibly being TRBD2 (5 bases). Looked up from germline, CDR1 is LNHDA and CDR2 is SQIVND (reference sequence). Trimming removed 1 base from V and 7 bases from J, with 16 bases in between. The CDR3 runs to 15 residues. CDR3: CASSIGTLPPGTQYF. The CDR3 DNA follows: TGTGCCAGTAGTATAGGGACTCTTCCCCCGGGGACCCAGTACTTC.

This rearrangement joins TRBV2 to TRBJ1-6; a possible D gene is TRBD1 (6 bases). The CDR3 is made up of 15 amino acids. V lost 11 bases and J lost 6, with 20 bases in between. Germline V CDR1 and CDR2: SNHLY, FYNNEI. The chain's CDR3 is CAEGGFLAGNSPLHF. CDR3 nucleotides: TGTGCCGAGGGGGGGTTTTTAGCCGGTAATTCACCCCTCCACTTT.